The 17 T cell receptor beta chains given below trace back to one sample, sequenced in a study of blood T cell repertoires in COVID-19. This table comes from immunoSEQ multiplex PCR, and its TCRdb copy is limited to in-frame clones, with some not included. The sample lists some 240,000 clones, roughly 89% occurring once. The source material was peripheral blood. These receptors were taken from a woman aged 60-75 years with COVID-19, enrolled during active disease.

The chain links TRBV30 to TRBJ2-7; D is perhaps TRBD2 (5 bases). V was clipped by 2 bases and J by 0 bases, with 8 bases between them. Germline assignment: CDR1 GTSNPN and CDR2 SVGIG (reference sequence). CDR3 size: 13 residues. The chain's CDR3 is CAWSRGYSYEQYF. The DNA of the CDR3 is TGTGCCTGGAGTAGAGGGTACTCCTACGAGCAGTACTTC.

The chain joins TRBV7-9 to TRBJ1-1, with 9 bases aligning to TRBD1. This CDR3 spans 15 amino acids. Trimming cost V 5 bases and J 1 base; bases outside gene matches: 5. In germline, CDR1 is SEHNR, CDR2 FQNEAQ (reference sequence). CDR3 sequence reads: CASSPGQGTNTEAFF. The CDR3 coding sequence is TGTGCCAGCAGCCCGGGACAGGGAACGAACACTGAAGCTTTCTTT. Full variable domain (missing parts from reference TRBV7-9 and TRBJ1-1): DTGVSQNPRHKITKRGQNVTFRCDPISEHNRLYWYRQTLGQGPEFLTYFQNEAQLEKSRLLSDRFSAERPKGSFSTLEIQRTEQGDSAMYLCASSPGQGTNTEAFFGQGTRLTVV.

The J gene is TRBJ1-5, the V gene TRBV10-3, with D unclear. The CDR3 is 16 amino acids. V dropped 2 bases and J dropped 0 bases, with 11 bases sitting between them. CDR1 and CDR2 (germline): ENHRY, SYGVKD. CDR3 in amino acids: CAISEGRRNSNQPQHF. CDR3 bases: TGTGCCATCAGTGAGGGCAGGCGTAATAGCAATCAGCCCCAGCATTTT.

J is TRBJ2-7 and V is TRBV11-3, with a weak D call TRBD1 (6 bases). The V gene lost 3 bases and the J gene lost 3 bases, with 6 bases spanning the gap. Germline-derived CDR1 and CDR2 are SGHNT and YENEEA. This CDR3 spans 12 amino acids. The DNA of the CDR3 is TGTGCCAGCAGCTTGACAGGCTACGAGCAGTACTTC. Translating gives CASSLTGYEQYF. The full variable domain, in which reference TRBV11-3 and TRBJ2-7 provide the parts outside the CDR3, is EAGVVQSPRYKIIEKKQPVAFWCNPISGHNTLYWYLQNLGQGPELLIRYENEEAVDDSQLPKDRFSAERLKGVDSTLKIQPAELGDSAVYLCASSLTGYEQYFGPGTRLTVT.

This clone was picked up many times. The chain recombines TRBV28 with TRBJ1-2; D gene ambiguous. Germline lookup yields CDR1 MDHEN and CDR2 SYDVKM. This CDR3 has 18 amino acids. The ends were cut back, 3 bases at V and 1 base at J, with 21 bases in the middle. CDR3: CASSLASLRPTFNYGYTF. The DNA for the CDR3 is TGTGCCAGCAGTTTGGCGTCGCTACGGCCGACTTTTAACTATGGCTACACCTTC.

This chain links TRBV6-5 with TRBJ1-2; D may be TRBD1 (5 bases). Germline CDR1 is MNHEY and CDR2 is SVGAGI. The CDR3 sequence is 14 residues long. The V end was cut by 8 bases, the J end by 6 bases, with 19 bases between. CDR3 amino acids: CASLTLGTGDGYTF. The CDR3 coding sequence is TGTGCCAGCCTCACTCTGGGCACGGGGGATGGCTACACCTTC.

The chain couples TRBV7-2 to TRBJ2-2, with TRBD1 as a possible D gene (5 bases). The CDR3 covers 14 residues. CDR1 SGHTA and CDR2 FQGNSA come from the germline V gene. Trimming left V 2 bases short and J 5 bases short, with 9 bases between. CDR3 sequence: CASSLLPGTGELFF. The CDR3 bases are TGTGCCAGCAGCTTACTGCCAGGGACCGGGGAGCTGTTTTTT.

This chain's CDR3 is CASSFGIAQPQHF. DNA for the CDR3: TGTGCCAGCAGTTTCGGGATCGCTCAGCCCCAGCATTTT. The chain combines TRBV27 with TRBJ1-5; D call uncertain. The CDR3 contains 13 residues. V lost 3 bases, J lost 6 bases, and 9 bases lay in between. Germline lookup yields CDR1 MNHEY and CDR2 SMNVEV (reference sequence).

The chain is built from TRBV4-3 and TRBJ2-6, with D perhaps TRBD1 (6 bases). The CDR3 totals 16 residues. From germline, CDR1 is LGHNA and CDR2 YSLEER. Trimming left V 5 bases short and J 1 base short, with 12 bases between. In DNA, the CDR3 is TGCGCCAGCAGCGCGCAAACAGGGTCTGGGGCCAACGTCCTGACTTTC. This translates into CASSAQTGSGANVLTF.

The chain is built from TRBV10-3 and TRBJ2-2; 8 positions match TRBD1. The V gene end was trimmed by 6 bases and the J gene end by 4 bases; junction bases not matched to a gene: 4. Germline values: CDR1 ENHRY, CDR2 SYGVKD. The CDR3 contains 14 residues. CDR3 residues: CAISQTGVTGELFF. For the CDR3, the DNA is TGTGCCATCAGCCAGACAGGGGTCACCGGGGAGCTGTTTTTT.

This chain connects TRBV5-3 to TRBJ2-7; D remains unclear. TRBV5-3 is designated an ORF whose function remains uncertain. Deletions cut 0 bases from V and 1 base from J, with 8 bases between. This CDR3 has 14 residues. The CDR3, as DNA: TGTGCCAGAAGCTTGGTTGTCATTTCCTACGAGCAGTACTTC. It translates to CARSLVVISYEQYF.

The chain carries TRBV7-9 and TRBJ2-3; 8 bases are a match to TRBD2. After removal of 5 bases from V and 8 bases from J, the junction contained 9 bases not matched to a gene. The germline V gene has CDR1 SEHNR and CDR2 FQNEAQ (reference sequence). The CDR3 runs 14 residues. CDR3 coding DNA: TGTGCCAGCAGCCAGACTAGCGCTCAAGGTACGCAGTATTTT. This translates into CASSQTSAQGTQYF. The full variable domain, completed using reference TRBV7-9 and TRBJ2-3, is DTGVSQNPRHKITKRGQNVTFRCDPISEHNRLYWYRQTLGQGPEFLTYFQNEAQLEKSRLLSDRFSAERPKGSFSTLEIQRTEQGDSAMYLCASSQTSAQGTQYFGPGTRLTVL.

This chain links TRBV19 with TRBJ1-2, with 7 nucleotides matching TRBD1. Germline CDR1 LNHDA, CDR2 SQIVND (reference sequence). Germline trimming cut 4 bases from V and 4 bases from J; bases unmatched to any gene: 6. The CDR3 has 14 amino acids. The CDR3 loop reads CASSKTGQTYGYTF. CDR3 nucleotide sequence: TGTGCCAGTAGTAAGACAGGGCAGACCTATGGCTACACCTTC.

This chain uses TRBV19 with TRBJ1-4, with a possible D match to TRBD1 (6 bases). This CDR3 contains 15 residues. The V end lost 4 bases, the J end lost 7 bases, and 16 bases lay between the germline ends. Germline CDR1 LNHDA, CDR2 SQIVND (reference sequence). CDR3 in amino acids: CASSNSRGGSEKLFF. DNA of the CDR3: TGTGCCAGTAGTAACTCCAGGGGAGGGAGTGAAAAACTGTTTTTT.

The CDR3 sequence is CASSLSGQETQYF. For the CDR3, the DNA is TGTGCCAGCAGCCTTAGCGGCCAAGAGACCCAGTACTTC. V and J are TRBV5-4 and TRBJ2-5, with D possibly matching TRBD2 (6 bases). This CDR3 has 13 amino acids. Trimming left V 4 bases short and J 1 base short, with 8 bases between. Germline CDR1 is SGHNT and CDR2 is YYREEE (reference sequence).

The CDR3 here is CSVVRGQETQYF. The CDR3 DNA is TGCAGCGTTGTGCGGGGCCAAGAGACCCAGTACTTC. This chain connects TRBV29-1 to TRBJ2-5; D is possibly TRBD2 (6 bases). The V gene's germline CDR1 is SQVTM and CDR2 ANQGSEA. Trimming stripped 4 bases from V and 1 base from J, with 7 bases between. The CDR3 is made up of 12 amino acids.

This sequence joins TRBV7-2 and TRBJ1-2, with TRBD1 matching over 10 bases. There are 14 residues in the CDR3. Germline V CDR1 and CDR2: SGHTA, FQGNSA. V dropped 1 base and J dropped 8; count of bases not matched to a gene: 4. In DNA form, the CDR3 reads TGTGCCAGCAGCTTAGGACAGGGGGCGCGAGGCTACACCTTC. Its protein is CASSLGQGARGYTF.